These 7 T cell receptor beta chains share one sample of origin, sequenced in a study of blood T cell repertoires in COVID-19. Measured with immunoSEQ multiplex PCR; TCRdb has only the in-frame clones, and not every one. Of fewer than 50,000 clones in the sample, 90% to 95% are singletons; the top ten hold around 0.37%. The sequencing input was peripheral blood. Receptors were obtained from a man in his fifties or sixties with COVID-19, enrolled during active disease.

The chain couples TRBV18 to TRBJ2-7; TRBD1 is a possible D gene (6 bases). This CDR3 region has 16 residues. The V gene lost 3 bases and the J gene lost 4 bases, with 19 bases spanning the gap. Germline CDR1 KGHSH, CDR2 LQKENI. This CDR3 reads CASSPTGRTAAYEQYF. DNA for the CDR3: TGTGCCAGCTCACCGACAGGACGGACAGCGGCATACGAGCAGTACTTC.

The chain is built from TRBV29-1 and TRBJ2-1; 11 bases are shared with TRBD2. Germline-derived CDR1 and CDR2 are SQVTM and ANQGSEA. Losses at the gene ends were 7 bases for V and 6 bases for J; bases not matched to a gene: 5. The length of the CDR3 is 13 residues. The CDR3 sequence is CSAEGLAGNEQFF. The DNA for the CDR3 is TGCAGCGCCGAAGGACTAGCGGGCAATGAGCAGTTCTTC.

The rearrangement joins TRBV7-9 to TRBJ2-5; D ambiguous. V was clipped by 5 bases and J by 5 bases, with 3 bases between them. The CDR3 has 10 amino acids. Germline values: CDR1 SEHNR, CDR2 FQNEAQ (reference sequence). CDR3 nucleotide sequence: TGTGCCAGCAGCCATGAGACCCAGTACTTC. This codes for CASSHETQYF.

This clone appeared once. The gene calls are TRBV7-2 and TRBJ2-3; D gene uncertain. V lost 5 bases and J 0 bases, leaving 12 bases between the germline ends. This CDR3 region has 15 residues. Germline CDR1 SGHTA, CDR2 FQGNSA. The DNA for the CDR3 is TGTGCCAGCAGCCTACAGAGCCTTAGCACAGATACGCAGTATTTT. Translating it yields CASSLQSLSTDTQYF.

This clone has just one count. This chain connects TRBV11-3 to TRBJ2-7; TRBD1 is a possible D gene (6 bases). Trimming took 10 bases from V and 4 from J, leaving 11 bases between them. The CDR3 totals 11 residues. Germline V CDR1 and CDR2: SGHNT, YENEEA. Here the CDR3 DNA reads TGTGCCAACAGGGTTCGGTACGAGCAGTACTTC. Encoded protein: CANRVRYEQYF.

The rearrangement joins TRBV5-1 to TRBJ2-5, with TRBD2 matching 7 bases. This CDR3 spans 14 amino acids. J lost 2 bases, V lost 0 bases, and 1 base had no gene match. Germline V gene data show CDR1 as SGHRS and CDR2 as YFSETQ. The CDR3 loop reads CASSLAGGQETQYF. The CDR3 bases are TGCGCCAGCAGCTTGGCGGGGGGACAAGAGACCCAGTACTTC.

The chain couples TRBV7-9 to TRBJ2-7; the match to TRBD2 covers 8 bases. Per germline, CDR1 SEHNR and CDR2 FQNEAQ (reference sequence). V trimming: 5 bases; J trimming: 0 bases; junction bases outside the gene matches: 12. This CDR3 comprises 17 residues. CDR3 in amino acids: CASSHLAGLTYSYEQYF. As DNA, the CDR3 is TGTGCCAGCAGCCACTTAGCGGGGCTAACTTACTCCTACGAGCAGTACTTC.